A selection of T cell receptor beta chains follows, all from one sample in a study of blood T cells in healthy people across ages. From the 5' RACE reads, TCRdb called clonotypes with MiXCR, one entry per CDR3 protein. The repertoire includes 650,000 to 1,000,000 distinct CDR3 sequences, about 34% of them detected once, and about an eighth sits in the top ten. Sequencing input: blood. The receptors stem from a man aged 18 to 29 in good health. The CDR3 runs from the conserved cysteine through the conserved F or W. The order of the fields is clone size, J gene, D gene, V gene, CDR3 protein, CDR3 DNA. The D gene is left open where the match is weak. Only part of the rows carry a size: once, few, many, or a class if the clone is expanded.

abundance: few
j_gene: TRBJ2-3
d_gene: TRBD2
v_gene: TRBV4-3
CDR3aa: CASSQDPASGPTDTQYF
CDR3nt: TGCGCCAGCAGCCAAGACCCGGCTAGCGGTCCCACAGATACGCAGTATTTT

abundance: many
j_gene: TRBJ2-3
d_gene: .
v_gene: TRBV3-1
CDR3aa: CASSQGWDTQYF
CDR3nt: TGTGCCAGCAGCCAAGGTTGGGATACGCAGTATTTT

abundance: .
j_gene: TRBJ1-2
d_gene: .
v_gene: TRBV3-1
CDR3aa: CASSQRSVRSDYGYTF
CDR3nt: TGTGCCAGCAGCCAGCGTTCGGTGCGGTCGGACTATGGCTACACCTTC

abundance: .
j_gene: TRBJ2-3
d_gene: TRBD2
v_gene: TRBV7-7
CDR3aa: CASSPDSGGTYTDTQYF
CDR3nt: TGTGCTAGCAGCCCCGATAGCGGGGGGACCTACACAGATACGCAGTATTTT

abundance: .
j_gene: TRBJ2-6
d_gene: .
v_gene: TRBV20-1
CDR3aa: CSALRALGANVLTF
CDR3nt: TGCAGTGCCCTCCGGGCGCTGGGGGCCAACGTCCTGACTTTC

abundance: .
j_gene: TRBJ2-7
d_gene: .
v_gene: TRBV5-1
CDR3aa: CASSRIGANEQYF
CDR3nt: TGCGCCAGCAGCCGTATCGGGGCGAACGAGCAGTACTTC

abundance: many
j_gene: TRBJ2-3
d_gene: .
v_gene: TRBV12-3/TRBV12-4
CDR3aa: CASSFSDRADTQYF
CDR3nt: TGTGCCAGCAGTTTTAGTGATCGAGCAGATACGCAGTATTTT

abundance: few
j_gene: TRBJ2-2
d_gene: TRBD2
v_gene: TRBV29-1
CDR3aa: CSASTSGYTGELFF
CDR3nt: TGCAGCGCCTCGACTAGCGGGTACACCGGGGAGCTGTTTTTT

abundance: few
j_gene: TRBJ1-5
d_gene: TRBD1
v_gene: TRBV12-3/TRBV12-4
CDR3aa: CASGPGQGGQPQHF
CDR3nt: TGTGCCAGCGGCCCAGGACAGGGAGGGCAGCCCCAGCATTTT

abundance: once
j_gene: TRBJ2-1
d_gene: TRBD1
v_gene: TRBV2
CDR3aa: CASSVILEGDREFF
CDR3nt: TGTGCCAGCAGTGTCATTTTAGAGGGGGACAGGGAGTTCTTC

abundance: .
j_gene: TRBJ1-5
d_gene: .
v_gene: TRBV4-1
CDR3aa: CASSQERYRGDQPQHF
CDR3nt: TGCGCCAGCAGCCAAGAACGATACCGTGGCGACCAGCCCCAGCATTTT

abundance: .
j_gene: TRBJ1-2
d_gene: TRBD1
v_gene: TRBV29-1
CDR3aa: CSVDSTGYGYTF
CDR3nt: TGCAGCGTTGACTCGACAGGGTATGGCTACACCTTC

abundance: many
j_gene: TRBJ1-2
d_gene: TRBD1
v_gene: TRBV4-2
CDR3aa: CASSQEDRVGYTF
CDR3nt: TGTGCCAGCAGCCAGGAGGACAGGGTCGGCTACACCTTC

abundance: many
j_gene: TRBJ2-5
d_gene: TRBD1
v_gene: TRBV20-1
CDR3aa: CSATPTGGSETQYF
CDR3nt: TGCAGTGCCACACCGACAGGGGGTTCTGAGACCCAGTACTTC

abundance: many
j_gene: TRBJ2-7
d_gene: .
v_gene: TRBV10-3
CDR3aa: CAISGETPMGYEQYF
CDR3nt: TGTGCCATCAGTGGGGAGACCCCGATGGGGTACGAGCAGTACTTC

abundance: once
j_gene: TRBJ1-1
d_gene: .
v_gene: TRBV6-1
CDR3aa: CASILEPNTEAFF
CDR3nt: TGTGCCAGCATCTTAGAGCCGAACACTGAAGCTTTCTTT

abundance: few
j_gene: TRBJ2-1
d_gene: .
v_gene: TRBV5-1
CDR3aa: CASRGAGDYNEQFF
CDR3nt: TGCGCCAGCAGGGGGGCAGGGGACTACAATGAGCAGTTCTTC

abundance: few
j_gene: TRBJ1-2
d_gene: TRBD1
v_gene: TRBV7-2
CDR3aa: CASRPGQIYGYTF
CDR3nt: TGTGCCAGCAGGCCGGGACAGATCTATGGCTACACCTTC

abundance: .
j_gene: TRBJ1-5
d_gene: .
v_gene: TRBV28
CDR3aa: CASSRRRSNQPQHF
CDR3nt: TGTGCCAGCAGTCGCCGGCGAAGCAATCAGCCCCAGCATTTT

abundance: .
j_gene: TRBJ2-1
d_gene: TRBD2
v_gene: TRBV29-1
CDR3aa: CSVGERGTYNEQFF
CDR3nt: TGCAGCGTTGGAGAGCGGGGGACTTACAATGAGCAGTTCTTC

abundance: many
j_gene: TRBJ1-2
d_gene: .
v_gene: TRBV9
CDR3aa: CASGTPFEPWGYTF
CDR3nt: TGTGCCAGCGGGACCCCTTTTGAACCATGGGGCTACACCTTC

abundance: few
j_gene: TRBJ1-6
d_gene: .
v_gene: TRBV4-3
CDR3aa: CASSQAGTLSSYNSPLHF
CDR3nt: TGCGCCAGCAGCCAAGCTGGGACACTAAGCTCCTATAATTCACCCCTCCACTTT

abundance: few
j_gene: TRBJ2-1
d_gene: .
v_gene: TRBV3-1
CDR3aa: CASSTLGSYNEQFF
CDR3nt: TGTGCCAGCAGCACTCTGGGCTCCTACAATGAGCAGTTCTTC

abundance: few
j_gene: TRBJ1-2
d_gene: .
v_gene: TRBV7-9
CDR3aa: CASSPSFYGYTF
CDR3nt: TGTGCCAGCAGCCCTTCTTTTTATGGCTACACCTTC

abundance: few
j_gene: TRBJ1-1
d_gene: .
v_gene: TRBV6-2/TRBV6-3
CDR3aa: CASMDNTEAFF
CDR3nt: TGTGCCAGCATGGACAACACTGAAGCTTTCTTT

abundance: .
j_gene: TRBJ2-3
d_gene: TRBD2
v_gene: TRBV20-1
CDR3aa: CSAPTSGAPNTQYF
CDR3nt: TGCAGTGCTCCGACTAGCGGGGCCCCAAATACGCAGTATTTT

abundance: .
j_gene: TRBJ2-5
d_gene: TRBD2
v_gene: TRBV27
CDR3aa: CASSPTSGVINEQYF
CDR3nt: TGTGCCAGCAGTCCGACTAGCGGGGTCATAAATGAGCAGTACTTC

abundance: few
j_gene: TRBJ2-5
d_gene: TRBD1
v_gene: TRBV3-1
CDR3aa: CASSQAWDRGMETQYF
CDR3nt: TGTGCCAGCAGCCAAGCATGGGACAGGGGAATGGAGACCCAGTACTTC

abundance: many
j_gene: TRBJ2-5
d_gene: TRBD2
v_gene: TRBV29-1
CDR3aa: CSPGREIGETQYF
CDR3nt: TGCAGCCCTGGGAGGGAAATCGGGGAGACCCAGTACTTC

abundance: few
j_gene: TRBJ1-2
d_gene: .
v_gene: TRBV29-1
CDR3aa: CSVPLVGGNYGYTF
CDR3nt: TGCAGCGTCCCCCTGGTAGGCGGGAACTATGGCTACACCTTC

abundance: .
j_gene: TRBJ2-7
d_gene: TRBD2
v_gene: TRBV2
CDR3aa: CASSEGLANTYEQYF
CDR3nt: TGTGCCAGCAGCGAGGGACTAGCGAATACCTACGAGCAGTACTTC

abundance: few
j_gene: TRBJ2-7
d_gene: .
v_gene: TRBV2
CDR3aa: CASKGWAYEQYF
CDR3nt: TGTGCCAGCAAGGGTTGGGCCTACGAGCAGTACTTC

abundance: .
j_gene: TRBJ1-2
d_gene: .
v_gene: TRBV7-2
CDR3aa: CASSLASLGGGYTF
CDR3nt: TGTGCCAGCAGCTTAGCATCGCTTGGAGGGGGCTACACCTTC

abundance: many
j_gene: TRBJ2-7
d_gene: .
v_gene: TRBV10-3
CDR3aa: CAIRAGHTYEQYF
CDR3nt: TGTGCCATCAGGGCGGGACACACCTACGAGCAGTACTTC

abundance: many
j_gene: TRBJ1-4
d_gene: .
v_gene: TRBV7-3
CDR3aa: CASSLERGEKLFF
CDR3nt: TGTGCCAGCAGCCTAGAGAGGGGTGAAAAACTGTTTTTT

abundance: few
j_gene: TRBJ1-2
d_gene: .
v_gene: TRBV7-9
CDR3aa: CASSLVGSLGGYTF
CDR3nt: TGTGCCAGCAGCTTAGTTGGCAGTCTAGGCGGCTACACCTTC

abundance: .
j_gene: TRBJ2-1
d_gene: TRBD1
v_gene: TRBV6-1
CDR3aa: CAMTEGQGGNEQFF
CDR3nt: TGTGCCATGACAGAGGGACAGGGAGGCAATGAGCAGTTCTTC

abundance: .
j_gene: TRBJ1-4
d_gene: .
v_gene: TRBV28
CDR3aa: CASSTLGTWGKLFF
CDR3nt: TGTGCCAGCAGTACCCTGGGGACCTGGGGAAAACTGTTTTTT

abundance: many
j_gene: TRBJ2-1
d_gene: .
v_gene: TRBV9
CDR3aa: CASSGELTGNEQFF
CDR3nt: TGTGCCAGCAGCGGGGAACTCACAGGGAATGAGCAGTTCTTC

abundance: many
j_gene: TRBJ2-1
d_gene: .
v_gene: TRBV5-1
CDR3aa: CASSLARGNNEQFF
CDR3nt: TGCGCCAGCAGCTTGGCTAGGGGGAACAATGAGCAGTTCTTC

abundance: many
j_gene: TRBJ2-3
d_gene: .
v_gene: TRBV4-3
CDR3aa: CASSQDLSGETDTQYF
CDR3nt: TGCGCCAGCAGCCAAGATCTAAGCGGAGAGACAGATACGCAGTATTTT

abundance: few
j_gene: TRBJ1-1
d_gene: .
v_gene: TRBV20-1
CDR3aa: CSVARGEDTEAFF
CDR3nt: TGCAGTGTTGCGAGGGGGGAGGACACTGAAGCTTTCTTT

abundance: .
j_gene: TRBJ1-1
d_gene: .
v_gene: TRBV7-2
CDR3aa: CASSSRDAWQNTEAFF
CDR3nt: TGTGCCAGCAGCTCCCGGGACGCGTGGCAGAACACTGAAGCTTTCTTT

abundance: .
j_gene: TRBJ1-1
d_gene: .
v_gene: TRBV29-1
CDR3aa: CSVEKDSDTEAFF
CDR3nt: TGCAGCGTTGAAAAGGATTCGGACACTGAAGCTTTCTTT

abundance: many
j_gene: TRBJ2-5
d_gene: TRBD1
v_gene: TRBV4-3
CDR3aa: CASSQALGGTAQETQYF
CDR3nt: TGCGCCAGCAGCCAAGCCTTGGGTGGGACAGCACAAGAGACCCAGTACTTC

abundance: many
j_gene: TRBJ2-3
d_gene: .
v_gene: TRBV20-1
CDR3aa: CSAQRGPRTDTQYF
CDR3nt: TGCAGTGCTCAACGGGGGCCCCGCACAGATACGCAGTATTTT